A single sample is the source of the 9 T cell receptor beta chains below, sequenced in a study of T cell repertoires in cytomegalovirus infection. TCRdb re-analysed the reads in MiXCR, keeping a single row per CDR3 protein. This table has about 570,000 distinct CDR3 sequences, 40% appearing once. These TCRs are of unknown antigen specificity. Sequences were derived from cultured PBMCs, sampled from culture after CMV antigen stimulation. The receptors originated from a human donor in good health (CMV status not recorded). Some clones in this sample may be carry-over from other donors' samples.

This chain connects TRBV5-1 to TRBJ2-7; perhaps D is TRBD1 or TRBD2 (5 bases each). The CDR3 length is 14 residues. Trimming left V 2 bases short and J 3 bases short, with 12 bases between. Germline CDR1 reads SGHRS; CDR2 reads YFSETQ. In DNA form, the CDR3 reads TGCGCCAGCAGCTTCCGGGACCGACACTACGAGCAGTACTTC. This encodes CASSFRDRHYEQYF.

This clonotype was recorded a few times. This rearrangement joins TRBV6-2 or TRBV6-3 to TRBJ1-5; D call uncertain. Germline-derived CDR1 and CDR2 are MNHEY and SVGEGT. The length of the CDR3 is 14 residues. V lost 2 bases, J lost 3 bases, and 8 bases lay in between. Here the CDR3 reads CASSYRQNNQPQHF. CDR3 DNA: TGTGCCAGCAGTTACCGCCAGAACAATCAGCCCCAGCATTTT.

This clonotype appeared a single time. The chain is built from TRBV2 and TRBJ2-1, with TRBD1 matching 9 bases. The CDR3 covers 13 residues. Germline V CDR1 and CDR2: SNHLY, FYNNEI. V was pared by 9 bases and J by 7 bases, with 7 bases of the junction left unmatched. The CDR3 region has the DNA TGTGCCAGTCATACACAGGGGGCGAATGAGCAGTTCTTC. Protein: CASHTQGANEQFF.

Ten or more counts support this clonotype. The CDR3 region has the DNA TGTGCCAGCAGCCCGTCCACCCTCTCTGGAAACACCATATATTTT. This sequence encodes CASSPSTLSGNTIYF. V is TRBV7-2 and J is TRBJ1-3; D call uncertain. V was trimmed by 5 bases and J by 0 bases, leaving 11 bases between them. Germline V gives CDR1 SGHTA, CDR2 FQGNSA. This CDR3 contains 15 residues.

J is TRBJ2-6 and V is TRBV7-6; D is unresolved. Trimming removed 2 bases at V and 0 bases at J, with 8 bases between. This CDR3 is 16 amino acids long. The V gene's germline CDR1 is SGHVS and CDR2 FNYEAQ. CDR3 loop: CASSLKDPSGANVLTF. In DNA form, the CDR3 reads TGTGCCAGCAGCTTAAAGGACCCCTCTGGGGCCAACGTCCTGACTTTC.

The J gene is TRBJ2-3, the V gene TRBV7-6; D is undetermined. V was cut by 0 bases and J by 4 bases, with 14 bases left in between. This CDR3 comprises 16 residues. Germline CDR1 and CDR2: SGHVS and FNYEAQ. CDR3 nucleotides: TGTGCCAGCAGCTTAGCCTATGGAAAGGGCGCAGATACGCAGTATTTT. Protein: CASSLAYGKGADTQYF. The full variable domain, completed using reference TRBV7-6 and TRBJ2-3, is GAGVSQSPRYKVTKRGQDVALRCDPISGHVSLYWYRQALGQGPEFLTYFNYEAQQDKSGLPNDRFSAERPEGSISTLTIQRTEQRDSAMYRCASSLAYGKGADTQYFGPGTRLTVL.

This clonotype has only a few counts. The chain is built from TRBV7-2 and TRBJ1-1; D is ambiguous. The V and J ends lost 3 bases and 10 bases respectively, with 21 bases between them. The germline CDR1 and CDR2 sequences are SGHTA and FQGNSA. This CDR3 spans 15 amino acids. The CDR3 coding sequence is TGTGCCAGCAGCTTGGAGTACATCCCCTCCCTGGTAGCTTTCTTT. Amino acid sequence: CASSLEYIPSLVAFF.

This clonotype was recorded many times. V usage is TRBV7-2 and J usage is TRBJ2-1; 9 bases map to TRBD2. This CDR3 has 16 residues. CDR1 is SGHTA, CDR2 FQGNSA, per germline. V gave up 5 bases and J gave up 0 bases; unmatched junction bases: 5. CDR3 coding DNA: TGTGCCAGCAGCCCCCCGGGACTAGCCTCCTACAATGAGCAGTTCTTC. Translating it yields CASSPPGLASYNEQFF.

This chain joins TRBV6-1 and TRBJ2-7, with D possibly TRBD1 on 6 matching bases. Germline V gene sequence: CDR1 MNHNS, CDR2 SASEGT. V was clipped by 6 bases and J by 6 bases, with 12 bases between them. CDR3 length: 12 amino acids. DNA for the CDR3: TGTGCCAGCAGACAGGGAAGGGGCGAGCAGTACTTC. Amino acids: CASRQGRGEQYF.